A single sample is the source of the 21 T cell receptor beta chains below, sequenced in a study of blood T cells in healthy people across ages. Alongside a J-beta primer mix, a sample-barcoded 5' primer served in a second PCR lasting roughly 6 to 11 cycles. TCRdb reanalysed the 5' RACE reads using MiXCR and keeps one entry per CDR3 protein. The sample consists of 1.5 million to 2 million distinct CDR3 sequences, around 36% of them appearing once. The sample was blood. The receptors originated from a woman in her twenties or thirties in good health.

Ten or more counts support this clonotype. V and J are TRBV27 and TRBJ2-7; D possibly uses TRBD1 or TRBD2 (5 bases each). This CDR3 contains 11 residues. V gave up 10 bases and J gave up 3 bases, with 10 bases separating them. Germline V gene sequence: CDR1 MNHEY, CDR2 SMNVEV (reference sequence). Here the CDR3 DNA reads TGTGCCACCCGTGGGGGCTACGAGCAGTACTTC. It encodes CATRGGYEQYF.

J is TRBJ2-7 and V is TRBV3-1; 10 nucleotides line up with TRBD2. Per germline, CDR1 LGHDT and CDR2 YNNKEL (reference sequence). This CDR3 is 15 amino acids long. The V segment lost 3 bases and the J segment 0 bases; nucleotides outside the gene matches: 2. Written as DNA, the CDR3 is TGTGCCAGCAGCCACGGACTAGCGGCCTCCTACGAGCAGTACTTC. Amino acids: CASSHGLAASYEQYF.

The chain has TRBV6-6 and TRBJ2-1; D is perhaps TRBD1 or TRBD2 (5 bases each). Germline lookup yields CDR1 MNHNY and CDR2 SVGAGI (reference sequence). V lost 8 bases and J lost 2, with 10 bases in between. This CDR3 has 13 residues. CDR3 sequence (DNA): TGTGCCAGCGCCGGGGCTACCTACAATGAGCAGTTCTTC. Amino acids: CASAGATYNEQFF.

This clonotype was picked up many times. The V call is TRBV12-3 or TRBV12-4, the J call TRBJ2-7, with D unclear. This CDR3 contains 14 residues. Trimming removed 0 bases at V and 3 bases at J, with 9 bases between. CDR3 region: CASSLAVSHYEQYF. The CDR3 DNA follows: TGTGCCAGCAGTTTAGCTGTCAGCCACTACGAGCAGTACTTC.

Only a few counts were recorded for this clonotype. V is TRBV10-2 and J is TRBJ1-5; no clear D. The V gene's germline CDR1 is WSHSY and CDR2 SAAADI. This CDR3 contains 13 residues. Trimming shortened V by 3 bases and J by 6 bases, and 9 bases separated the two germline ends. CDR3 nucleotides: TGCGCCAGCAGTGAAAGAGCGGGTCAGCCCCAGCATTTT. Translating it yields CASSERAGQPQHF.

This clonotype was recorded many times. The CDR3 protein is CSVAHSSYEQYF. The CDR3 region has the DNA TGCAGCGTTGCACACAGCTCCTACGAGCAGTACTTC. The rearrangement joins TRBV29-1 to TRBJ2-7; D unclear. The CDR3 covers 12 residues. Germline V gives CDR1 SQVTM, CDR2 ANQGSEA. Deletions cut 4 bases from V and 0 bases from J, with 7 bases between.

CDR3 residues: CASSPDKRYYEQYF. The DNA of the CDR3 is TGTGCCAGCAGCCCCGACAAGAGATACTACGAGCAGTACTTC. The chain carries TRBV4-2 and TRBJ2-7; D call uncertain. CDR1 is LGHNA, CDR2 YNFKEQ, per germline. Trimming left V 4 bases short and J 3 bases short, with 13 bases between. CDR3 length: 14 amino acids.

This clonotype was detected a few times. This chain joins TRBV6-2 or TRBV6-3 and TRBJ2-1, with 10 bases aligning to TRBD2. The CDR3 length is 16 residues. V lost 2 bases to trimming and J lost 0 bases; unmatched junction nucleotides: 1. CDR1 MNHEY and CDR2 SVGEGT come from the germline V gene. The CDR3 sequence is CASSYGLAASYNEQFF. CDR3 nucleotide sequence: TGTGCCAGCAGTTACGGACTAGCGGCCTCCTACAATGAGCAGTTCTTC.

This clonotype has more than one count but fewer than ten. DNA of the CDR3: TGTGCCATCAGTGAGACAGGCGCTGCTGAAGCTTTCTTT. Translation gives CAISETGAAEAFF. The V call is TRBV10-3, the J call TRBJ1-1, with D perhaps matching TRBD1 (5 bases). The length of the CDR3 is 13 residues. Germline V gives CDR1 ENHRY, CDR2 SYGVKD. Trimming cost V 2 bases and J 6 bases, with 10 bases left between them.

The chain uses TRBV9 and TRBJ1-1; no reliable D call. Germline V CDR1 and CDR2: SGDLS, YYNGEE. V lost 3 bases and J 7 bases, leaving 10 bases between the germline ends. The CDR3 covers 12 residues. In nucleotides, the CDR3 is TGTGCCAGCAGCGACGGGAGTGGTGAAGCTTTCTTT. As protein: CASSDGSGEAFF.

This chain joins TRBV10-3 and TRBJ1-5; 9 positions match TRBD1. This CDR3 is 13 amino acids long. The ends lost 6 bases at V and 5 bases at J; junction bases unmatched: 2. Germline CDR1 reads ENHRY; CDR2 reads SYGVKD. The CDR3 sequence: CAIRDRGDQPQHF. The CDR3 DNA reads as TGTGCCATCAGGGACAGGGGTGATCAGCCCCAGCATTTT.

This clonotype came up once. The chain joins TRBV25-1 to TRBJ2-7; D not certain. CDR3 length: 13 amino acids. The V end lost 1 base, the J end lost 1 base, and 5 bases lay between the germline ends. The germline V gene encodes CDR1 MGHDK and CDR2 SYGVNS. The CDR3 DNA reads TGTGCCAGCAGTGAATTGACTTCCTACGAGCAGTACTTC. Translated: CASSELTSYEQYF.

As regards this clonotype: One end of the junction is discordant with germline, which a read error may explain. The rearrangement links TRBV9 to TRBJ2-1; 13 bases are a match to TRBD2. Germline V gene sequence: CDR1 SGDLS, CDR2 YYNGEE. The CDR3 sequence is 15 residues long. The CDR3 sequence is CAGSVLAGGGDEQFF. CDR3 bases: TGTGCCGGCAGCGTACTAGCGGGGGGGGGCGATGAGCAGTTCTTC.

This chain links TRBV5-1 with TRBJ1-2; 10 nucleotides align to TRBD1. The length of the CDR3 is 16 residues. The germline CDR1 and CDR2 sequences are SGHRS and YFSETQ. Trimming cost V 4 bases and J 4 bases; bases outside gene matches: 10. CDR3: CASSGYGTGASYGYTF. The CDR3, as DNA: TGCGCCAGCAGCGGATACGGGACAGGGGCTAGCTATGGCTACACCTTC.

The CDR3 DNA reads as TGTGCCACCAGCAGGCATCTAGCGGGGGGGTACGAGCAGTACTTC. Translated: CATSRHLAGGYEQYF. This chain links TRBV15 with TRBJ2-7; 12 nucleotides align to TRBD2. The CDR3 consists of 15 residues. CDR1 and CDR2 (germline): LNHNV, YYDKDF (reference sequence). Trimming cost V 3 bases and J 4 bases; bases outside gene matches: 4.

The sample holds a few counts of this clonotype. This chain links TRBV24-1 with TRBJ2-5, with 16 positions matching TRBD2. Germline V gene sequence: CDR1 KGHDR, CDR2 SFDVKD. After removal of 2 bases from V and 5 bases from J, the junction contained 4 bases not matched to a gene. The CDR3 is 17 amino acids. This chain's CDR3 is CATSDSGTSGGVETQYF. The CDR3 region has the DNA TGTGCCACCAGTGATTCCGGGACTAGCGGGGGGGTGGAGACCCAGTACTTC.

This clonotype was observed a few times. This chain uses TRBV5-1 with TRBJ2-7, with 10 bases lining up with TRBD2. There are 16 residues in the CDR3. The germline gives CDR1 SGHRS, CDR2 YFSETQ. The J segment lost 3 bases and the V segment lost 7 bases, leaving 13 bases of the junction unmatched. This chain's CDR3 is CASCPYLAGDLYEQYF. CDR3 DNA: TGCGCCAGCTGCCCTTACCTAGCGGGGGACCTCTACGAGCAGTACTTC. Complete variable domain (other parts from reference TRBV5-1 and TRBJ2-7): KAGVTQTPRYLIKTRGQQVTLSCSPISGHRSVSWYQQTPGQGLQFLFEYFSETQRNKGNFPGRFSGRQFSNSRSEMNVSTLELGDSALYLCASCPYLAGDLYEQYFGPGTRLTVT.

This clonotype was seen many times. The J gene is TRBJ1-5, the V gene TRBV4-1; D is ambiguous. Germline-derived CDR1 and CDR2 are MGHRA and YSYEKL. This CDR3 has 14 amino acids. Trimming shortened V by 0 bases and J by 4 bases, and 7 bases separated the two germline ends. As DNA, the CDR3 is TGCGCCAGCAGCCAAGATGACGGGAATCAGCCCCAGCATTTT. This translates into CASSQDDGNQPQHF.

The CDR3 loop reads CSTRAVRSTDTQYF. DNA for the CDR3: TGCAGTACCCGGGCTGTACGCAGCACAGATACGCAGTATTTT. This chain connects TRBV20-1 to TRBJ2-3, with D uncertain. V lost 8 bases and J lost 0, with 15 bases in between. The CDR3 is made up of 14 amino acids. Per germline, CDR1 DFQATT and CDR2 SNEGSKA (reference sequence).

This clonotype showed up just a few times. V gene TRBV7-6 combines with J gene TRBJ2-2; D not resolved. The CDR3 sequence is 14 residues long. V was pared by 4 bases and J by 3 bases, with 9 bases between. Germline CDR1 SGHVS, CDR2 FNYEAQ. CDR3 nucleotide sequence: TGTGCCAGCAGCTCGGAGCTTTACACCGGGGAGCTGTTTTTT. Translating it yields CASSSELYTGELFF.

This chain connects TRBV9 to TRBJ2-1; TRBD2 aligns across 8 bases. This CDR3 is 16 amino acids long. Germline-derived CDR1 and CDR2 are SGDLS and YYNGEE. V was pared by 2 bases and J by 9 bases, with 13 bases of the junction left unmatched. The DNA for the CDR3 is TGTGCCAGCAGCGTCGGACTAGCTGGGGATGGGGGTGAGCAGTTCTTC. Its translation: CASSVGLAGDGGEQFF.